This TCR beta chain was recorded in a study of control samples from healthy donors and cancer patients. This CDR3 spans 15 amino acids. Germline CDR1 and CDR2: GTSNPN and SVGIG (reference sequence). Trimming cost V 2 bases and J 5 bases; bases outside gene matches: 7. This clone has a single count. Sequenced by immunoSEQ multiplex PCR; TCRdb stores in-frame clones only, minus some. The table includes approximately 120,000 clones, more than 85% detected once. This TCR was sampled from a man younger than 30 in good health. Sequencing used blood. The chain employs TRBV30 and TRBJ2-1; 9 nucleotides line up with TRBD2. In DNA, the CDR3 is TGTGCCTGGAGTTATTGGGCTAGCGGGGACAATGAGCAGTTCTTC. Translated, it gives CAWSYWASGDNEQFF.